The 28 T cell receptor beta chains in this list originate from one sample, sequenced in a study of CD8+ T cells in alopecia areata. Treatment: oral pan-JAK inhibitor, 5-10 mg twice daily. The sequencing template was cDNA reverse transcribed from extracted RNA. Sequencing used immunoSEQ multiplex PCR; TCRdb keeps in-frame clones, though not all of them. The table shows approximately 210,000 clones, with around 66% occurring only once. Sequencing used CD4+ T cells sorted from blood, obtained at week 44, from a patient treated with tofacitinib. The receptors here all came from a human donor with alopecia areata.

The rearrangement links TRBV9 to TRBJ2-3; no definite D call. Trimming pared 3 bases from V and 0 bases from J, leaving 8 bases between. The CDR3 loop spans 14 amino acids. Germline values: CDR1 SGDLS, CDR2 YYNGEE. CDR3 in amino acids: CASSATPSTDTQYF. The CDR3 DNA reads TGTGCCAGCAGCGCAACCCCAAGCACAGATACGCAGTATTTT. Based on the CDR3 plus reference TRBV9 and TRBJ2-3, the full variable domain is DSGVTQTPKHLITATGQRVTLRCSPRSGDLSVYWYQQSLDQGLQFLIQYYNGEERAKGNILERFSAQQFPDLHSELNLSSLELGDSALYFCASSATPSTDTQYFGPGTRLTVL.

CDR3 sequence: CASSQDGVKQYF. CDR3 DNA: TGCGCCAGCAGCCAAGATGGGGTGAAGCAGTACTTC. The chain employs TRBV4-1 and TRBJ2-7; D remains ambiguous. V shed 0 bases and J shed 8 bases, with 8 bases lying between them. The CDR3 totals 12 residues. Germline V gives CDR1 MGHRA, CDR2 YSYEKL.

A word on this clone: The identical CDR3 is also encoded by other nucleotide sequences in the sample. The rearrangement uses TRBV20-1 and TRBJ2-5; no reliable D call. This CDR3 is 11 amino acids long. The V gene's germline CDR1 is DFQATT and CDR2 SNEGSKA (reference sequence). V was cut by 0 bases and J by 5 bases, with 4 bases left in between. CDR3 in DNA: TGCAGTGCTAGAGATCGGGAGACCCAGTACTTC. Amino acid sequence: CSARDRETQYF.

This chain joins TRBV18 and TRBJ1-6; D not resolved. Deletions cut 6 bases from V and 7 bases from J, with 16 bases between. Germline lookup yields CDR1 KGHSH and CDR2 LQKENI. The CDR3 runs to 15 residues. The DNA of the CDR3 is TGTGCCAGCTCGTTCGGGTCCCCCGGGAATTCACCCCTCCACTTT. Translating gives CASSFGSPGNSPLHF. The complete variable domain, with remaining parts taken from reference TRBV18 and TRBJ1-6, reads NAGVMQNPRHLVRRRGQEARLRCSPMKGHSHVYWYRQLPEEGLKFMVYLQKENIIDESGMPKERFSAEFPKEGPSILRIQQVVRGDSAAYFCASSFGSPGNSPLHFGNGTRLTVT.

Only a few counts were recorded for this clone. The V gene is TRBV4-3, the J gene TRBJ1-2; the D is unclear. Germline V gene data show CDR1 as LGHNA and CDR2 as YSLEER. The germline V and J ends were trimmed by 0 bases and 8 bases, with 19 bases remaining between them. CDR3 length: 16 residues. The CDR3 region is CASSQDKTGSLGGYTF. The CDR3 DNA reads TGCGCCAGCAGCCAAGATAAGACCGGCTCGTTGGGAGGCTACACCTTC.

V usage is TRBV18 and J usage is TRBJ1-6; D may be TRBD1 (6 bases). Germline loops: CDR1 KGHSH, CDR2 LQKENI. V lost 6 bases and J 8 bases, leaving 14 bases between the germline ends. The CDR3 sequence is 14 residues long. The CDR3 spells CASSQKGGDSPLHF. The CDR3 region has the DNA TGTGCCAGCTCCCAGAAAGGGGGGGATTCACCCCTCCACTTT.

The CDR3: CASSVDPAMNTEAFF. The CDR3 DNA is TGTGCCAGCAGCGTAGATCCAGCTATGAACACTGAAGCTTTCTTT. The chain has TRBV9 and TRBJ1-1; D unclear. V shed 0 bases and J shed 0 bases, with 9 bases lying between them. The CDR3 contains 15 residues. The germline V gene encodes CDR1 SGDLS and CDR2 YYNGEE. The full variable domain, its missing parts supplied by reference TRBV9 and TRBJ1-1, is DSGVTQTPKHLITATGQRVTLRCSPRSGDLSVYWYQQSLDQGLQFLIQYYNGEERAKGNILERFSAQQFPDLHSELNLSSLELGDSALYFCASSVDPAMNTEAFFGQGTRLTVV.

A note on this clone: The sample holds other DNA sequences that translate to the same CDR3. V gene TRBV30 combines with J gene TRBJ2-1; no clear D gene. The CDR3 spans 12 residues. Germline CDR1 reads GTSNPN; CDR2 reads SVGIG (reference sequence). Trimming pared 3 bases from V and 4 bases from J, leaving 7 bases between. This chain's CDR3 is CAWRSSYNEQFF. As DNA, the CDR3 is TGTGCCTGGAGGTCCTCTTACAATGAGCAGTTCTTC.

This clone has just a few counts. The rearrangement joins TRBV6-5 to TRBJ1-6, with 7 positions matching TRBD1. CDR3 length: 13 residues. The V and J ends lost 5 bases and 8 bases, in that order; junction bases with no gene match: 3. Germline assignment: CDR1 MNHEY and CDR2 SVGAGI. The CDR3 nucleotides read TGTGCCAGCAGTGGGACAGTTGATTCACCCCTCCACTTT. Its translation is CASSGTVDSPLHF.

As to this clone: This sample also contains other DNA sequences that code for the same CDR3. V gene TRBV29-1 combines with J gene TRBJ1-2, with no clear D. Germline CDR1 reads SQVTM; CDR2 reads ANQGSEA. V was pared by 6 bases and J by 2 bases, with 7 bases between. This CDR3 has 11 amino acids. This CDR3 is CSVAENYGYTF. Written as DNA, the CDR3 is TGCAGCGTAGCCGAGAACTATGGCTACACCTTC.

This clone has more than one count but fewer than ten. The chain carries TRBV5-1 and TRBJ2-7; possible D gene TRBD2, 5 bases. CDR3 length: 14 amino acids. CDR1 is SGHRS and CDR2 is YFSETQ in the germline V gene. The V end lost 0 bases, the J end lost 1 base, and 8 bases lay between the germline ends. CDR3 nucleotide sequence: TGCGCCAGCAGCTTGGTTCGGGATTCCTACGAGCAGTACTTC. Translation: CASSLVRDSYEQYF.

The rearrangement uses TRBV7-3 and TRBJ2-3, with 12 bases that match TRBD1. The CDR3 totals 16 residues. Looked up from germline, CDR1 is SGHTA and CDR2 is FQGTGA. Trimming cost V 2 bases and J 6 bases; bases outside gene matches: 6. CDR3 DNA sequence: TGTGCCAGCAGCTTACCCGGGGACAGGGGGCACGATACGCAGTATTTT. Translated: CASSLPGDRGHDTQYF.

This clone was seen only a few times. The CDR3 DNA follows: TGTGCCAGCAGTTTGACGGGGGGTGAGCAGTTCTTC. It translates to CASSLTGGEQFF. The rearrangement joins TRBV28 to TRBJ2-1; TRBD2 matches at 7 bases. Germline trimming cut 3 bases from V and 9 bases from J; bases unmatched to any gene: 2. The CDR3 totals 12 residues. Germline loops: CDR1 MDHEN, CDR2 SYDVKM.

This CDR3 reads CASSLRNNSPLHF. CDR3 in DNA: TGCGCCAGCAGCCTTCGTAATAATTCACCCCTCCACTTT. The chain recombines TRBV4-3 with TRBJ1-6, with D unclear. The CDR3 totals 13 residues. CDR1 and CDR2 from the germline V gene are LGHNA and YSLEER. V lost 4 bases and J lost 5, with 6 bases in between.

The CDR3 region is CASSLTAGYGYTF. As DNA, the CDR3 is TGTGCCAGCAGTCTAACGGCCGGGTATGGCTACACCTTC. This chain connects TRBV6-5 to TRBJ1-2, with D unresolved. The V end lost 5 bases, the J end lost 5 bases, and 12 bases lay between the germline ends. Germline CDR1 is MNHEY and CDR2 is SVGAGI. CDR3 length: 13 amino acids.

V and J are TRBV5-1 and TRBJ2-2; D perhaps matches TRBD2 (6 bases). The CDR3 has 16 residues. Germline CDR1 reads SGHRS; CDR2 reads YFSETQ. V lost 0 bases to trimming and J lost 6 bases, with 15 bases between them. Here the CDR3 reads CASSLAGTLSAGELFF. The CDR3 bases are TGCGCCAGCAGCTTGGCCGGGACTCTCTCGGCCGGGGAGCTGTTTTTT.

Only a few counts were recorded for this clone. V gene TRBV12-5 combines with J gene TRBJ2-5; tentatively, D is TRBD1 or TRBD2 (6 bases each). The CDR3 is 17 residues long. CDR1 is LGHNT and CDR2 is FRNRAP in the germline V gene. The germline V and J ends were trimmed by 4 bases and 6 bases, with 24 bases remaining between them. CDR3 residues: CASGSHRGGIGGQTQYF. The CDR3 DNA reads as TGTGCTAGTGGTTCGCACCGAGGTGGGATAGGGGGGCAGACCCAGTACTTC.

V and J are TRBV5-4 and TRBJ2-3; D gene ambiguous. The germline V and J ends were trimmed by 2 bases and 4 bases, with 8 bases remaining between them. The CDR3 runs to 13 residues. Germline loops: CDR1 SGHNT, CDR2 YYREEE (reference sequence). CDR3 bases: TGTGCCAGCAGCTTCCCCTCGTCAGATACGCAGTATTTT. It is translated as CASSFPSSDTQYF.

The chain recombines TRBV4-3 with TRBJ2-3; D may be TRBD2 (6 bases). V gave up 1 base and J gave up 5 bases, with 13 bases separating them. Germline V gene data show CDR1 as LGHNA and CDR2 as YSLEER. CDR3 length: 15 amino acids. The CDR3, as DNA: TGCGCCAGCAGCCAAGGGGAGGTAGACCGAGATACGCAGTATTTT. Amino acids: CASSQGEVDRDTQYF.

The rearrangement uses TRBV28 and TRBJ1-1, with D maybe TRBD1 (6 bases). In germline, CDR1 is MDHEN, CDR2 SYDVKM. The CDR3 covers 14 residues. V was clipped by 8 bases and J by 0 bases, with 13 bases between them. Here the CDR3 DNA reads TGTGCCAGCGTAACGGGGGCCCTGAACACTGAAGCTTTCTTT. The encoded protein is CASVTGALNTEAFF.

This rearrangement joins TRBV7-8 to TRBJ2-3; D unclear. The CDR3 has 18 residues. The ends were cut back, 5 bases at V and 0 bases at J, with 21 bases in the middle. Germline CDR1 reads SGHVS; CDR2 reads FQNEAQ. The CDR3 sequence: CASSKRSDWTASTDTQYF. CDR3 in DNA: TGTGCCAGCAGCAAACGAAGCGATTGGACGGCGAGCACAGATACGCAGTATTTT. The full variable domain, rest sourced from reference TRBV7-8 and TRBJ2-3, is GAGVSQSPRYKVAKRGQDVALRCDPISGHVSLFWYQQALGQGPEFLTYFQNEAQLDKSGLPSDRFFAERPEGSVSTLKIQRTQQEDSAVYLCASSKRSDWTASTDTQYFGPGTRLTVL.

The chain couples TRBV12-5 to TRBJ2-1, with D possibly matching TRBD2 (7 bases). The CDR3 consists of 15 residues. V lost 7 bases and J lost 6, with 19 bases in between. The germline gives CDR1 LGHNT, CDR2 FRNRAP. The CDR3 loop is CASAPSGGASNEQFF. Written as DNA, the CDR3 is TGTGCTAGTGCCCCGAGTGGGGGGGCCTCCAATGAGCAGTTCTTC.

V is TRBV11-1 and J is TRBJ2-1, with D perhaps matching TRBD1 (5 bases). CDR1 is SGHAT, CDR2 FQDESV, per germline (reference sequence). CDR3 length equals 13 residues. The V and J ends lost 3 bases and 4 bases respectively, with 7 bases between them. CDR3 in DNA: TGTGCCAGCAGCTTTCGACAGTACAATGAGCAGTTCTTC. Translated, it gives CASSFRQYNEQFF. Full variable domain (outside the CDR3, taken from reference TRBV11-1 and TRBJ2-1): EAEVAQSPRYKITEKSQAVAFWCDPISGHATLYWYRQILGQGPELLVQFQDESVVDDSQLPKDRFSAERLKGVDSTLKIQPAELGDSAMYLCASSFRQYNEQFFGPGTRLTVL.

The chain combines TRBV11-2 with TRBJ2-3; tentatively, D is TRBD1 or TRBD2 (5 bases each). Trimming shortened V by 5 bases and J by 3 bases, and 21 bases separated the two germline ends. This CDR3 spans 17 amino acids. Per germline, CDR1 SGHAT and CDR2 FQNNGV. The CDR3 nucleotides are TGTGCCAGCAGCCCTTGGGCAGGGCAGGGAGTTACAGATACGCAGTATTTT. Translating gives CASSPWAGQGVTDTQYF.

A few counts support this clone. CDR3 nucleotides: TGCAGCGCCTCCGGGACACGCTACGAGCAGTACTTC. Protein product: CSASGTRYEQYF. The rearrangement joins TRBV29-1 to TRBJ2-7; D is possibly TRBD1 (6 bases). V was trimmed by 7 bases and J by 3 bases, leaving 13 bases between them. Germline CDR1 and CDR2: SQVTM and ANQGSEA. The CDR3 spans 12 residues.

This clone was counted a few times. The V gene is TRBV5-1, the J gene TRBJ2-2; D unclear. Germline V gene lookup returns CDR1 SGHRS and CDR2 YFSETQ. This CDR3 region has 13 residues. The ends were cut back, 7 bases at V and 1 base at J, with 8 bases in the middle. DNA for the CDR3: TGCGCCAGCCAAGAGAGGAACACCGGGGAGCTGTTTTTT. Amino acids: CASQERNTGELFF. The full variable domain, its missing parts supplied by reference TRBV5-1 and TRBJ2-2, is KAGVTQTPRYLIKTRGQQVTLSCSPISGHRSVSWYQQTPGQGLQFLFEYFSETQRNKGNFPGRFSGRQFSNSRSEMNVSTLELGDSALYLCASQERNTGELFFGEGSRLTVL.

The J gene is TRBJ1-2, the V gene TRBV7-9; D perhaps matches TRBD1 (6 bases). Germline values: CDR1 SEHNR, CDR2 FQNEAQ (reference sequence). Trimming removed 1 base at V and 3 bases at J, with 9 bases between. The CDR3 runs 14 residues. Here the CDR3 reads CASSLGPGDYGYTF. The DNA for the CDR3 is TGTGCCAGCAGCTTAGGGCCAGGGGACTATGGCTACACCTTC.

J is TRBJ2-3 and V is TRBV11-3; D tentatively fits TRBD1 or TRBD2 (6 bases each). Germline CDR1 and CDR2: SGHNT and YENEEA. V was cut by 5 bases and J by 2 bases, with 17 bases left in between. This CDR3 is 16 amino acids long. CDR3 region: CASSPGDRRYTDTQYF. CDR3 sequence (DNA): TGTGCCAGCAGCCCGGGAGACAGGCGATACACAGATACGCAGTATTTT.